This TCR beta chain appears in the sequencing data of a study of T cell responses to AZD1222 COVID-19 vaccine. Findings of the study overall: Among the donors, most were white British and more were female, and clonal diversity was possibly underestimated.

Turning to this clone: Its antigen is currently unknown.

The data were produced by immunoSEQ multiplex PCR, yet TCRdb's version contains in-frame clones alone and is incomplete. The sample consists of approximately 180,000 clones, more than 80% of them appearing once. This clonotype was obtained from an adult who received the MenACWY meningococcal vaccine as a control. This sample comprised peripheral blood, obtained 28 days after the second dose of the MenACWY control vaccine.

This chain's CDR3 is CASRSGGQPQHF. The CDR3 bases are TGTGCCAGCAGATCCGGGGGGCAGCCCCAGCATTTT. This chain uses TRBV12-3 or TRBV12-4 with TRBJ1-5; tentative D call: TRBD1 (5 bases). The CDR3 is 12 residues long. The V and J ends lost 6 bases and 7 bases respectively, with 10 bases between them.